These 26 T cell receptor beta chains originate from one sample sequenced in a study of T cell repertoires in cytomegalovirus infection. Each CDR3 protein is one row after TCRdb ran MiXCR on the reads. The sample has about 360,000 distinct CDR3 sequences, around 18% seen once. What was sequenced was PBMCs. The source is a human donor in good health (CMV status not recorded). Some clones in this sample may be carry-over from other donors' samples.

This clonotype was seen a handful of times. The chain joins TRBV2 to TRBJ2-5, with D perhaps given as TRBD1 or TRBD2 (5 bases each). CDR3 size: 13 residues. Germline V CDR1 and CDR2: SNHLY, FYNNEI. V was shortened by 6 bases and J by 3 bases, with 11 bases between the two germline ends. The DNA of the CDR3 is TGTGCCAGCAGAAGGGACGGAGAAGAGACCCAGTACTTC. This sequence encodes CASRRDGEETQYF. The variable domain in full, with the rest retrieved from reference TRBV2 and TRBJ2-5, is EPEVTQTPSHQVTQMGQEVILRCVPISNHLYFYWYRQILGQKVEFLVSFYNNEISEKSEIFDDQFSVERPDGSNFTLKIRSTKLEDSAMYFCASRRDGEETQYFGPGTRLLVL.

A few counts support this clonotype. The chain joins TRBV2 to TRBJ1-3, with TRBD1 identical over 8 bases. The germline V gene encodes CDR1 SNHLY and CDR2 FYNNEI. Losses at the gene ends were 7 bases for V and 3 bases for J; bases not matched to a gene: 8. The CDR3 loop spans 15 amino acids. CDR3 in amino acids: CASTGQGIVGNTIYF. The CDR3 nucleotides read TGTGCCAGCACCGGACAGGGTATCGTTGGAAACACCATATATTTT.

This clonotype was seen more than once but under ten times. The chain links TRBV20-1 to TRBJ2-1; D is uncertain. V was trimmed by 5 bases and J by 1 base, leaving 6 bases between them. The CDR3 totals 12 residues. Per germline, CDR1 DFQATT and CDR2 SNEGSKA (reference sequence). CDR3 nucleotides: TGCAGTGCTGAGCGTTCCTACAATGAGCAGTTCTTC. Translation: CSAERSYNEQFF.

There are many counts of this clonotype. The V gene is TRBV7-2, the J gene TRBJ2-1; the match to TRBD2 covers 9 bases. CDR1 and CDR2 from the germline V gene are SGHTA and FQGNSA. This CDR3 comprises 15 residues. Trimming removed 6 bases from V and 9 bases from J; junction bases left unmatched: 12. The CDR3 region has the DNA TGTGCCAGCAGTGCGCCGGGACTAGCAGTGGGTGAGCAGTTCTTC. It specifies CASSAPGLAVGEQFF.

This clonotype was picked up one time. The J gene is TRBJ2-1, the V gene TRBV5-1; D uncertain. With 1 base removed from V and 0 bases from J, the gap between germline ends came to 11 bases. CDR3 length equals 16 residues. Looked up from germline, CDR1 is SGHRS and CDR2 is YFSETQ. CDR3 bases: TGCGCCAGCAGCTTGAGGCAGACGAGCTCCTACAATGAGCAGTTCTTC. Translating it yields CASSLRQTSSYNEQFF.

In this sample, this clonotype turned up a few times. This chain connects TRBV20-1 to TRBJ1-5; D remains unclear. This CDR3 spans 13 amino acids. V gave up 4 bases and J gave up 1 base, with 8 bases separating them. The germline V gene encodes CDR1 DFQATT and CDR2 SNEGSKA (reference sequence). CDR3 nucleotides: TGCAGTGCTAACGGTTTGAGCAATCAGCCCCAGCATTTT. Protein sequence: CSANGLSNQPQHF.

This clonotype was detected ten times or more. The V gene is TRBV6-1, the J gene TRBJ1-2; 7 positions agree with TRBD1. This CDR3 is 13 amino acids long. After removal of 2 bases from V and 8 bases from J, the junction contained 5 bases not matched to a gene. CDR1 and CDR2 (germline): MNHNS, SASEGT. The CDR3 nucleotides read TGTGCCAGCAGTGAATGGGGGACAGAGGGCTACACCTTC. Protein: CASSEWGTEGYTF.

This clonotype has ten or more counts. The V gene is TRBV18, the J gene TRBJ1-1, with D unresolved. Trimming shortened V by 4 bases and J by 0 bases, and 15 bases separated the two germline ends. Germline V CDR1 and CDR2: KGHSH, LQKENI. This CDR3 has 16 residues. CDR3 DNA sequence: TGTGCCAGCTCACGGGAACCACAGAGAATGAACACTGAAGCTTTCTTT. Encoded protein: CASSREPQRMNTEAFF.

In its sample, this clonotype was seen once. This chain connects TRBV18 to TRBJ1-5; 8 positions match TRBD1. From germline, CDR1 is KGHSH and CDR2 LQKENI. J gave up 4 bases and V 3 bases, and 2 bases lay outside the gene matches. The length of the CDR3 is 14 residues. The CDR3, as DNA: TGTGCCAGCTCACCGGGACAGGCAAATCAGCCCCAGCATTTT. Amino acids: CASSPGQANQPQHF.

V gene TRBV4-2 combines with J gene TRBJ1-6; a weak D match, TRBD1 (5 bases). Germline loops: CDR1 LGHNA, CDR2 YNFKEQ. The CDR3 covers 14 residues. Trimming took off 3 bases at V and 12 bases at J, with 15 bases between the two ends. The CDR3, as DNA: TGTGCCAGCAGCCAGGACAAACTACTCCGACCCCTCCACTTT. This translates into CASSQDKLLRPLHF.

This clonotype was counted ten times or more. The chain couples TRBV6-1 to TRBJ1-3, with a possible D match to TRBD1 (6 bases). The germline CDR1 and CDR2 sequences are MNHNS and SASEGT. Trimming pared 9 bases from V and 3 bases from J, leaving 18 bases between. The CDR3 has 15 amino acids. The CDR3, as DNA: TGTGCCAGTCGAACTCAGGGGTGGAGTGGAAACACCATATATTTT. Encoded protein: CASRTQGWSGNTIYF.

This clonotype was counted ten times or more. The chain combines TRBV12-3 or TRBV12-4 with TRBJ1-5; TRBD1 is a possible D gene (5 bases). Trimming took 5 bases from V and 1 from J, leaving 12 bases between them. The CDR3 runs to 15 residues. CDR3 loop: CASSAHGGSNQPQHF. The CDR3, as DNA: TGTGCCAGCAGTGCCCACGGGGGAAGCAATCAGCCCCAGCATTTT.

This clonotype was observed a few times. This sequence joins TRBV4-1 and TRBJ1-5, with 7 bases identical to TRBD1. Unmatched junction bases numbered 9, after V lost 4 bases and J lost 0 bases. CDR1 and CDR2 (germline): MGHRA, YSYEKL. The CDR3 loop spans 17 amino acids. The CDR3 loop reads CASSRTDRDDSNQPQHF. CDR3 bases: TGCGCCAGCAGCCGGACCGACAGGGACGATAGCAATCAGCCCCAGCATTTT.

This clonotype was seen at least ten times. The chain is built from TRBV7-6 and TRBJ2-1; perhaps TRBD1 as D (6 bases). CDR3 size: 17 residues. Trimming shortened V by 2 bases and J by 0 bases, and 14 bases separated the two germline ends. Germline lookup yields CDR1 SGHVS and CDR2 FNYEAQ. CDR3 in amino acids: CASSLSPQGSSYNEQFF. The DNA of the CDR3 is TGTGCCAGCAGCTTATCGCCCCAGGGGAGCTCCTACAATGAGCAGTTCTTC.

This clonotype occurred many times. The V gene is TRBV7-6, the J gene TRBJ1-4; D remains unclear. V lost 0 bases, J lost 0 bases, and 11 bases lay in between. CDR3 length equals 17 residues. CDR1 and CDR2 from the germline V gene are SGHVS and FNYEAQ. The CDR3 nucleotides read TGTGCCAGCAGCTTAGCCCACAGAAGTGCAACTAATGAAAAACTGTTTTTT. Translation: CASSLAHRSATNEKLFF. Based on the CDR3 plus reference TRBV7-6 and TRBJ1-4, the full variable domain is GAGVSQSPRYKVTKRGQDVALRCDPISGHVSLYWYRQALGQGPEFLTYFNYEAQQDKSGLPNDRFSAERPEGSISTLTIQRTEQRDSAMYRCASSLAHRSATNEKLFFGSGTQLSVL.

This clonotype was counted only a few times. V and J are TRBV18 and TRBJ1-3, with no clear D. There are 14 residues in the CDR3. The germline V gene has CDR1 KGHSH and CDR2 LQKENI. V lost 0 bases and J lost 0, with 3 bases in between. The CDR3 protein is CASSPPDSGNTIYF. The CDR3 nucleotides are TGTGCCAGCTCACCACCCGACTCTGGAAACACCATATATTTT.

The J gene is TRBJ2-1, the V gene TRBV2; D uncertain. The CDR3 is made up of 11 amino acids. Looked up from germline, CDR1 is SNHLY and CDR2 is FYNNEI. The V and J ends lost 6 bases and 9 bases respectively, with 9 bases between them. CDR3 residues: CASRSIGEQFF. The CDR3 nucleotides read TGTGCCAGCAGAAGCATCGGTGAGCAGTTCTTC.

The chain links TRBV2 to TRBJ2-1, with TRBD1 matching 11 bases. The CDR3 has 14 amino acids. The V gene end was trimmed by 6 bases and the J gene end by 6 bases; junction bases not matched to a gene: 4. The germline gives CDR1 SNHLY, CDR2 FYNNEI. CDR3: CASRGTGGGNEQFF. CDR3 coding DNA: TGTGCCAGCAGGGGGACAGGGGGAGGCAATGAGCAGTTCTTC.

This CDR3 is CASSYSLWSQHF. Written as DNA, the CDR3 is TGCGCCAGCAGCTACAGCCTTTGGTCCCAGCATTTT. The gene calls are TRBV5-1 and TRBJ1-5; no clear D gene. The CDR3 loop spans 12 amino acids. V was cut by 3 bases and J by 11 bases, with 12 bases left in between. Per germline, CDR1 SGHRS and CDR2 YFSETQ.

The table lists this clonotype with a few counts. Here the CDR3 DNA reads TGTGCCAGCAGTCGCGGACAGGCCGCGACATACGAGCAGTACTTC. The encoded protein is CASSRGQAATYEQYF. This chain connects TRBV7-9 to TRBJ2-7, with 7 nucleotides matching TRBD1. This CDR3 contains 15 residues. CDR1 SEHNR and CDR2 FQNEAQ come from the germline V gene (reference sequence). The V segment lost 6 bases and the J segment 4 bases; nucleotides outside the gene matches: 12.

This clonotype was detected ten times or more. CDR3 in DNA: TGTGCCAGCAGTTTAGGGCTAGCCATCCAAGAGACCCAGTACTTC. This encodes CASSLGLAIQETQYF. This rearrangement joins TRBV12-3 or TRBV12-4 to TRBJ2-5; weak D call: TRBD2 (5 bases). Trimming removed 1 base from V and 1 base from J, with 10 bases in between. This CDR3 spans 15 amino acids.

V and J are TRBV7-6 and TRBJ2-2; 10 bases fit TRBD2. The junction had 3 bases not matched to a gene; V was cut back by 5 bases and J by 0 bases. The CDR3 length is 16 residues. The germline V gene has CDR1 SGHVS and CDR2 FNYEAQ. CDR3 protein: CASSLLAGTNTGELFF. The CDR3 coding sequence is TGTGCCAGCAGCCTACTAGCGGGGACGAACACCGGGGAGCTGTTTTTT.

This clonotype occurred a few times. The chain employs TRBV2 and TRBJ1-1; tentatively, D is TRBD1 (5 bases). V was shortened by 2 bases and J by 5 bases, with 9 bases between the two germline ends. CDR1 SNHLY and CDR2 FYNNEI come from the germline V gene. This CDR3 comprises 13 residues. The chain's CDR3 is CASSEQGTTEAFF. The CDR3 region has the DNA TGTGCCAGCAGTGAACAGGGTACGACTGAAGCTTTCTTT.

This clonotype was seen a few times. The V gene is TRBV19, the J gene TRBJ2-7; tentatively, D is TRBD2 (5 bases). V lost 3 bases, J lost 0 bases, and 12 bases lay in between. Germline CDR1 reads LNHDA; CDR2 reads SQIVND (reference sequence). This CDR3 is 15 amino acids long. CDR3 residues: CASSIFGGPSYEQYF. Here the CDR3 DNA reads TGTGCCAGTAGTATCTTTGGAGGTCCCTCCTACGAGCAGTACTTC.

This clonotype was detected only a few times. The V gene is TRBV2, the J gene TRBJ2-5, with TRBD1 matching over 10 bases. The CDR3 length is 14 residues. Per germline, CDR1 SNHLY and CDR2 FYNNEI. Trimming took 7 bases from V and 5 from J; bases not matched to a gene: 7. CDR3 sequence reads: CASTRQGAKETQYF. Here the CDR3 DNA reads TGTGCCAGCACCCGACAGGGGGCAAAGGAGACCCAGTACTTC.

The chain is built from TRBV6-1 and TRBJ2-4, with D maybe TRBD1 (5 bases). Germline V gives CDR1 MNHNS, CDR2 SASEGT. Trimming took 5 bases from V and 8 from J, leaving 13 bases between them. This CDR3 has 13 residues. DNA for the CDR3: TGTGCCAGCAGTAACAGGCGACCGGACATTCAGTACTTC. It specifies CASSNRRPDIQYF.